These 29 T cell receptor beta chains were sequenced from one sample in a study of Ad26.COV2.S vaccination and SARS-CoV-2 variants. Treatment reported: roughly 19 received Ad26.COV2.S at low or high dose, single or two shots; about 5 received placebo; per-sample allocation not given. Day 63 after the first vaccine or placebo injection was the time point for sampling. Sequenced by immunoSEQ multiplex PCR; TCRdb stores in-frame clones only, minus some. The table shows about 350,000 clones, with roughly 90% occurring only once. The specimen comprised peripheral blood, sampled in a trial of Ad26.COV2.S vaccine versus placebo. The receptor source for this set is a person between 18 and 65 years old who received the Ad26.COV2.S COVID-19 vaccine or a placebo.

V usage is TRBV5-1 and J usage is TRBJ1-3; 8 bases map to TRBD1. Germline V lookup: CDR1 SGHRS, CDR2 YFSETQ. J gave up 4 bases and V 6 bases, and 9 bases lay outside the gene matches. The CDR3 runs to 15 residues. The CDR3 DNA reads as TGCGCCAGCACCTATGGACAGGGCGGAGGAAACACCATATATTTT. Protein sequence: CASTYGQGGGNTIYF.

The J gene is TRBJ2-3, the V gene TRBV28; tentatively, D is TRBD1 or TRBD2 (5 bases each). Germline lookup yields CDR1 MDHEN and CDR2 SYDVKM. Trimming removed 1 base from V and 3 bases from J, with 14 bases in between. This CDR3 is built from 16 residues. The CDR3 here is CASSLYGQGRTDTQYF. The CDR3 coding sequence is TGTGCCAGCAGTTTATACGGGCAGGGACGAACAGATACGCAGTATTTT.

This chain uses TRBV13 with TRBJ2-3, with 10 bases aligning to TRBD2. CDR3 length equals 15 residues. Unmatched junction bases numbered 9, after V lost 5 bases and J lost 7 bases. Germline V gene lookup returns CDR1 PRHDT and CDR2 FYEKMQ (reference sequence). This chain's CDR3 is CASSQPAGGSYTQYF. The CDR3 coding sequence is TGTGCCAGCAGCCAACCAGCGGGGGGGAGTTATACGCAGTATTTT.

The rearrangement joins TRBV27 to TRBJ2-7; 8 bases are a match to TRBD2. V lost 5 bases and J lost 6; bases outside the gene matches: 12. This CDR3 contains 15 residues. Germline assignment: CDR1 MNHEY and CDR2 SMNVEV (reference sequence). Here the CDR3 reads CASSRGLVVSGEQYF. As DNA, the CDR3 is TGTGCCAGCAGTAGGGGACTAGTTGTATCCGGCGAGCAGTACTTC.

The chain links TRBV5-6 to TRBJ1-1, with D perhaps TRBD1 (5 bases). The CDR3 loop spans 15 amino acids. V was pared by 3 bases and J by 2 bases, with 14 bases between. The germline gives CDR1 SGHDT, CDR2 YYEEEE. In DNA form, the CDR3 reads TGTGCCAGCAGCTGGGGGATCGGGGGAAACACTGAAGCTTTCTTT. Its protein product is CASSWGIGGNTEAFF.

The J gene is TRBJ1-1, the V gene TRBV5-1, with D hard to call. V shed 1 base and J shed 7 bases, with 11 bases lying between them. The germline gives CDR1 SGHRS, CDR2 YFSETQ. CDR3 length equals 13 residues. The CDR3 is CASSLLGGNEAFF. CDR3 DNA: TGCGCCAGCAGCTTGTTAGGCGGGAATGAAGCTTTCTTT.

About this clone itself: At one end the junction does not follow the germline gene, possibly because of a read error. This chain joins TRBV7-3 and TRBJ1-2; D might be TRBD1 (6 bases). Germline V gives CDR1 SGHTA, CDR2 FQGTGA. This CDR3 has 15 residues. The CDR3 loop reads CASSLTTGTNYGYTF. CDR3 sequence (DNA): TGTGCCAGCAGCCTAACCACAGGGACGAACTATGGCTACACCTTC.

CDR3 in DNA: TGTGCCAGCAGCAGGGACTCTGGGGCCAACGTCCTGACTTTC. Amino acids: CASSRDSGANVLTF. V usage is TRBV2 and J usage is TRBJ2-6, with D maybe TRBD1 (5 bases). V was clipped by 6 bases and J by 0 bases, with 6 bases between them. The CDR3 covers 14 residues. CDR1 SNHLY and CDR2 FYNNEI come from the germline V gene. The whole variable domain, remainder taken from reference TRBV2 and TRBJ2-6, is EPEVTQTPSHQVTQMGQEVILRCVPISNHLYFYWYRQILGQKVEFLVSFYNNEISEKSEIFDDQFSVERPDGSNFTLKIRSTKLEDSAMYFCASSRDSGANVLTFGAGSRLTVL.

This chain links TRBV11-2 with TRBJ1-6; possibly TRBD1 for D (5 bases). Germline V gene sequence: CDR1 SGHAT, CDR2 FQNNGV. The V and J ends lost 8 bases and 7 bases respectively, with 12 bases between them. The CDR3 extends over 13 amino acids. This CDR3 is CASSGHPNSPLHF. As DNA, the CDR3 is TGTGCCAGCTCCGGACACCCAAATTCACCCCTCCACTTT.

The V call is TRBV11-3, the J call TRBJ2-5; D remains unclear. CDR1 and CDR2 (germline): SGHNT, YENEEA. The V end lost 2 bases, the J end lost 0 bases, and 13 bases lay between the germline ends. CDR3 length equals 16 residues. Here the CDR3 DNA reads TGTGCCAGCAGCTTACGGGTAACTTTTTACCAAGAGACCCAGTACTTC. As protein: CASSLRVTFYQETQYF.

The chain uses TRBV28 and TRBJ2-7; 8 bases are shared with TRBD2. The CDR3 length is 16 residues. The V gene end was trimmed by 5 bases and the J gene end by 5 bases; junction bases not matched to a gene: 14. Germline lookup yields CDR1 MDHEN and CDR2 SYDVKM. CDR3 bases: TGTGCCAGCAGTCTAGTTGGACTAGCATCAATCAACGAGCAGTACTTC. Protein: CASSLVGLASINEQYF.

The genes are TRBV7-2 and TRBJ2-7; D could derive from TRBD1 or TRBD2 (6 bases each). The ends were cut back, 4 bases at V and 4 bases at J, with 26 bases in the middle. Germline CDR1 is SGHTA and CDR2 is FQGNSA. The CDR3 consists of 18 residues. CDR3 region: CASSSRRGGGLSSYEQYF. The CDR3 region has the DNA TGTGCCAGCAGCTCAAGGCGAGGTGGGGGGCTCTCCTCTTACGAGCAGTACTTC.

This clone was found once. DNA for the CDR3: TGTGCCAGCAGCCAAGATAGGGGGTCCGGCTACACCTTC. As protein: CASSQDRGSGYTF. The chain employs TRBV4-2 and TRBJ1-2, with a tentative D call TRBD1 (6 bases). Germline CDR1 reads LGHNA; CDR2 reads YNFKEQ. V lost 0 bases and J 8 bases, leaving 10 bases between the germline ends. This CDR3 has 13 amino acids.

This sequence joins TRBV27 and TRBJ2-7, with 11 bases that match TRBD2. CDR3 length: 14 amino acids. With 5 bases clipped from V and 3 bases from J, the junction kept 3 bases outside the gene matches. The germline gives CDR1 MNHEY, CDR2 SMNVEV (reference sequence). DNA for the CDR3: TGTGCCAGCAGTCCGGGACTAGCGGTCTACGAGCAGTACTTC. Translation: CASSPGLAVYEQYF.

The V gene is TRBV7-9, the J gene TRBJ2-2, with D perhaps matching TRBD1 (5 bases). From germline, CDR1 is SEHNR and CDR2 FQNEAQ (reference sequence). Deletions cut 5 bases from V and 3 bases from J, with 13 bases between. The CDR3 has 15 amino acids. CDR3 nucleotides: TGTGCCAGCAGCCCAAGCAGGGATTACACCGGGGAGCTGTTTTTT. Translating it yields CASSPSRDYTGELFF.

The V call is TRBV4-3, the J call TRBJ1-2; TRBD1 aligns across 10 bases. This CDR3 contains 16 residues. The germline V gene has CDR1 LGHNA and CDR2 YSLEER. V lost 5 bases, J lost 7 bases, and 13 bases stayed unmatched. The chain's CDR3 is CASSSIGQGESGGYTF. CDR3 coding DNA: TGCGCCAGCAGCTCCATTGGACAGGGGGAGAGCGGTGGCTACACCTTC.

V gene TRBV27 combines with J gene TRBJ2-7; 12 nucleotides match TRBD2. This CDR3 comprises 17 residues. With V trimmed by 3 bases and J by 5 bases, 11 bases remained unmatched. Looked up from germline, CDR1 is MNHEY and CDR2 is SMNVEV (reference sequence). The DNA of the CDR3 is TGTGCCAGCAGTTTGGGGCGACTAGCGGGAGCCCTCCACGAGCAGTACTTC. Protein: CASSLGRLAGALHEQYF.

This clone was seen more than once but under ten times. The chain employs TRBV5-5 and TRBJ2-7; D not certain. The CDR3 sequence is 11 residues long. V shed 3 bases and J shed 2 bases, with 3 bases lying between them. Germline V gives CDR1 SGHKS, CDR2 YYEKEE (reference sequence). The CDR3 nucleotides are TGTGCCAGCAGCTCCACCTACGAGCAGTACTTC. This gives the protein CASSSTYEQYF.

The chain combines TRBV7-9 with TRBJ1-4; 7 nucleotides agree with TRBD1. CDR3 length equals 17 residues. V lost 5 bases, J lost 2 bases, and 11 bases stayed unmatched. Germline V gene sequence: CDR1 SEHNR, CDR2 FQNEAQ (reference sequence). DNA for the CDR3: TGTGCCAGCAGCCCCCCTCCGAGGGGGCATACTAATGAAAAACTGTTTTTT. Amino acids: CASSPPPRGHTNEKLFF.

The chain couples TRBV20-1 to TRBJ1-2; the D gene is possibly TRBD1 (5 bases). Germline V CDR1 and CDR2: DFQATT, SNEGSKA (reference sequence). The CDR3 is 13 amino acids. V dropped 3 bases and J dropped 7 bases, with 15 bases sitting between them. The DNA of the CDR3 is TGCAGTGCTAGTCCCAGGAGGGGCCGTGGCTACACCTTC. Its protein is CSASPRRGRGYTF.

The J gene is TRBJ2-7, the V gene TRBV30, with a possible D match to TRBD2 (6 bases). Germline CDR1 reads GTSNPN; CDR2 reads SVGIG (reference sequence). This CDR3 is 14 amino acids long. V lost 5 bases and J lost 1, with 15 bases in between. The CDR3 protein is CAWGPGLQSYEQYF. DNA for the CDR3: TGTGCCTGGGGGCCGGGACTCCAATCCTACGAGCAGTACTTC.

The CDR3 coding sequence is TGTGCCAGCAGCTTGGACAGGGGGTATGGCTACACCTTC. Protein: CASSLDRGYGYTF. This chain links TRBV5-6 with TRBJ1-2; 8 nucleotides agree with TRBD1. The length of the CDR3 is 13 residues. Trimming cost V 0 bases and J 5 bases; bases outside gene matches: 0. The germline V gene encodes CDR1 SGHDT and CDR2 YYEEEE.

CDR3 protein: CASSLTNHPMGGNQPQHF. CDR3 DNA: TGTGCCAGCAGTTTGACCAATCACCCGATGGGGGGCAATCAGCCCCAGCATTTT. V gene TRBV28 combines with J gene TRBJ1-5; tentative D call: TRBD1 (5 bases). CDR1 is MDHEN, CDR2 SYDVKM, per germline. V lost 3 bases, J lost 2 bases, and 20 bases lay in between. CDR3 size: 18 residues.

The gene calls are TRBV10-3 and TRBJ1-5; TRBD1 might be the D (5 bases). The CDR3 length is 13 residues. Between the trimmed V and J ends, which lost 0 bases and 7 bases, there was a span of 7 bases. The V gene's germline CDR1 is ENHRY and CDR2 SYGVKD. The CDR3 region has the DNA TGTGCCATCAGTGAGTCGCAGGGCCAGCCCCAGCATTTT. This gives the protein CAISESQGQPQHF.

In this sample, this clone turned up once. The chain joins TRBV9 to TRBJ2-3; the D is unclear. There are 15 residues in the CDR3. Germline lookup yields CDR1 SGDLS and CDR2 YYNGEE. Trimming removed 3 bases from V and 0 bases from J, with 11 bases in between. Here the CDR3 DNA reads TGTGCCAGCAGCGGGGGTGGATACAGCACAGATACGCAGTATTTT. Protein sequence: CASSGGGYSTDTQYF.

The chain employs TRBV9 and TRBJ1-5, with D uncertain. CDR3 length: 15 amino acids. In germline, CDR1 is SGDLS, CDR2 YYNGEE. The V end was cut by 4 bases, the J end by 0 bases, with 11 bases between. CDR3: CASSPDGHSNQPQHF. CDR3 sequence (DNA): TGTGCCAGCAGCCCGGACGGCCATAGCAATCAGCCCCAGCATTTT. The full variable domain, in which reference TRBV9 and TRBJ1-5 provide the parts outside the CDR3, is DSGVTQTPKHLITATGQRVTLRCSPRSGDLSVYWYQQSLDQGLQFLIQYYNGEERAKGNILERFSAQQFPDLHSELNLSSLELGDSALYFCASSPDGHSNQPQHFGDGTRLSIL.

This chain connects TRBV11-3 to TRBJ2-3; 10 nucleotides agree with TRBD2. This CDR3 has 15 residues. Per germline, CDR1 SGHNT and CDR2 YENEEA. J gave up 2 bases and V 5 bases, and 4 bases lay outside the gene matches. The CDR3 is CASSPGLAATDTQYF. The CDR3 DNA sequence: TGTGCCAGCAGCCCTGGACTAGCGGCCACAGATACGCAGTATTTT.

The rearrangement uses TRBV9 and TRBJ2-1, with 12 positions matching TRBD2. Germline-derived CDR1 and CDR2 are SGDLS and YYNGEE. Germline trimming cut 3 bases from V and 10 bases from J; bases unmatched to any gene: 8. CDR3 length equals 15 residues. DNA for the CDR3: TGTGCCAGCAGCGAATCGACTAGCGGGAGAGGAGAGCAGTTCTTC. This codes for CASSESTSGRGEQFF.

As for this clone: Other DNA sequences in the sample encode the same CDR3. V is TRBV5-1 and J is TRBJ1-1; no clear D gene. CDR3 length: 14 amino acids. V gave up 0 bases and J gave up 2 bases, with 8 bases separating them. Per germline, CDR1 SGHRS and CDR2 YFSETQ. The CDR3 DNA follows: TGCGCCAGCAGCTTGGGAGGGTTTAACACTGAAGCTTTCTTT. Translated, it gives CASSLGGFNTEAFF.